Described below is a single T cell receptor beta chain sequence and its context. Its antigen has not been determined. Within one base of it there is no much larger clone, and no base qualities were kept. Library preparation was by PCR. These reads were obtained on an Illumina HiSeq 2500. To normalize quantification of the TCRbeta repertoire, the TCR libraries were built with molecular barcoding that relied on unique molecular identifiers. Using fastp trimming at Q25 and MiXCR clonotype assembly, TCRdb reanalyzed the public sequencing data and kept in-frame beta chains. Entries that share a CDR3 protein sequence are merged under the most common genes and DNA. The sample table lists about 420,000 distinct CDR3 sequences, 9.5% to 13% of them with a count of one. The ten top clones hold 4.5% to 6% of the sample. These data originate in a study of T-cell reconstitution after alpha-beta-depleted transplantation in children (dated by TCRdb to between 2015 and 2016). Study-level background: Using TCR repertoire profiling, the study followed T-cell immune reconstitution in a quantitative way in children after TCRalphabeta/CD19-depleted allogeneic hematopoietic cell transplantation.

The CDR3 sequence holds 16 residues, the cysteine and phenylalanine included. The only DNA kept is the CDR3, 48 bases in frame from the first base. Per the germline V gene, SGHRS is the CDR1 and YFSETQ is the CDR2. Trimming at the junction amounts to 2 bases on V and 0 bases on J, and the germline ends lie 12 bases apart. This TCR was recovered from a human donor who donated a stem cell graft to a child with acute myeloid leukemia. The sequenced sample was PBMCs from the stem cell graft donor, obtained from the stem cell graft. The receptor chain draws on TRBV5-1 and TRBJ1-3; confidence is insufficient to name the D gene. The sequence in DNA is TGCGCCAGCAGCTTAGAGTCCGGGGACTCTGGAAACACCATATATTTT. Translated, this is CASSLESGDSGNTIYF. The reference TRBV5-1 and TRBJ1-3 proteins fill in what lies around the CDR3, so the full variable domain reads KAGVTQTPRYLIKTRGQQVTLSCSPISGHRSVSWYQQTPGQGLQFLFEYFSETQRNKGNFPGRFSGRQFSNSRSEMNVSTLELGDSALYLCASSLESGDSGNTIYFGEGSWLTVV.